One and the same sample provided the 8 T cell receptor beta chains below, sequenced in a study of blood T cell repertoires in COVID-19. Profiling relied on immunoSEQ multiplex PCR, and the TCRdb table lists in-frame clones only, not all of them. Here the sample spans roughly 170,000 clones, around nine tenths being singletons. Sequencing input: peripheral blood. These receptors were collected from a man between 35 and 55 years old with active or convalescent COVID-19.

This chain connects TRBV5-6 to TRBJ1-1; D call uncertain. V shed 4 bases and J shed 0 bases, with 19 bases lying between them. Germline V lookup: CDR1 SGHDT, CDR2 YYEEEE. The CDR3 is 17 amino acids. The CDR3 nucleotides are TGTGCCAGCAGCATGTACAAGATGCGGGCGTTGAACACTGAAGCTTTCTTT. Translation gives CASSMYKMRALNTEAFF.

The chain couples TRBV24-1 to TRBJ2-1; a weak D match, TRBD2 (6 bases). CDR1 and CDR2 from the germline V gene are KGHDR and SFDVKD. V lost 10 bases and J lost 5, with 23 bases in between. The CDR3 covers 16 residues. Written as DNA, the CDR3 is TGTGCCACGTCCGTTCAAAGGAGGGAGCTACACAATGAGCAGTTCTTC. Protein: CATSVQRRELHNEQFF.

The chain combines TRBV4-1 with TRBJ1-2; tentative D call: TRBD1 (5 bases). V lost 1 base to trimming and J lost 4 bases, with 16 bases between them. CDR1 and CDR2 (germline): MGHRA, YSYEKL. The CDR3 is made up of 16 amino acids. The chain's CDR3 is CASSQGRGDFSYGYTF. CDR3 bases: TGCGCCAGCAGCCAAGGTCGGGGGGACTTTTCCTATGGCTACACCTTC.

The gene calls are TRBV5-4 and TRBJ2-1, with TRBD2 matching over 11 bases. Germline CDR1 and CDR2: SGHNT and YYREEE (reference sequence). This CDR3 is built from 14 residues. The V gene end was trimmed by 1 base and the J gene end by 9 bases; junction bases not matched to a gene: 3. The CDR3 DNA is TGTGCCAGCAGCTTGACTAGCGGGGGTGGTGAGCAGTTCTTC. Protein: CASSLTSGGGEQFF.

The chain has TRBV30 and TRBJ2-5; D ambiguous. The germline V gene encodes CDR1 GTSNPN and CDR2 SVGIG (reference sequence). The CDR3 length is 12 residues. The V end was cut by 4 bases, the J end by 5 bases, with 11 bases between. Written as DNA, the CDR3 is TGTGCCTGGAATCCTAGTGGGGAGACCCAGTACTTC. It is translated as CAWNPSGETQYF.

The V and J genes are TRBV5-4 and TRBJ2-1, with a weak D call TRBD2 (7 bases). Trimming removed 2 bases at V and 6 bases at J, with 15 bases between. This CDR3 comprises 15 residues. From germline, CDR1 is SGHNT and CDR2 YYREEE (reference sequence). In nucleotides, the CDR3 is TGTGCCAGCAGCTTCCTTCGGGGGGCCTTCAATGAGCAGTTCTTC. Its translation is CASSFLRGAFNEQFF. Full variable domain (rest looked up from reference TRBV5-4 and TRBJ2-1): ETGVTQSPTHLIKTRGQQVTLRCSSQSGHNTVSWYQQALGQGPQFIFQYYREEENGRGNFPPRFSGLQFPNYSSELNVNALELDDSALYLCASSFLRGAFNEQFFGPGTRLTVL.

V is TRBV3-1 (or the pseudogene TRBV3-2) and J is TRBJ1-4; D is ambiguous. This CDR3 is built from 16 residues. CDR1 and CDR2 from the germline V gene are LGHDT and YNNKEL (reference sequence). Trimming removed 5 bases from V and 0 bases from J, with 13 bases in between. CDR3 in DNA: TGTGCCAGCAGCTCCGAGGGATATGCAACTAATGAAAAACTGTTTTTT. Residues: CASSSEGYATNEKLFF.

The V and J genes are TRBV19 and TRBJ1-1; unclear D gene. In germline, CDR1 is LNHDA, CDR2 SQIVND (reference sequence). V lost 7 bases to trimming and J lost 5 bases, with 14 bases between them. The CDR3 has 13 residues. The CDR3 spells CASIMDPGTEAFF. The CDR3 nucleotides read TGTGCCAGTATCATGGACCCGGGGACTGAAGCTTTCTTT. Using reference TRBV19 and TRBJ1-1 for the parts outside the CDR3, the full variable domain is DGGITQSPKYLFRKEGQNVTLSCEQNLNHDAMYWYRQDPGQGLRLIYYSQIVNDFQKGDIAEGYSVSREKKESFPLTVTSAQKNPTAFYLCASIMDPGTEAFFGQGTRLTVV.